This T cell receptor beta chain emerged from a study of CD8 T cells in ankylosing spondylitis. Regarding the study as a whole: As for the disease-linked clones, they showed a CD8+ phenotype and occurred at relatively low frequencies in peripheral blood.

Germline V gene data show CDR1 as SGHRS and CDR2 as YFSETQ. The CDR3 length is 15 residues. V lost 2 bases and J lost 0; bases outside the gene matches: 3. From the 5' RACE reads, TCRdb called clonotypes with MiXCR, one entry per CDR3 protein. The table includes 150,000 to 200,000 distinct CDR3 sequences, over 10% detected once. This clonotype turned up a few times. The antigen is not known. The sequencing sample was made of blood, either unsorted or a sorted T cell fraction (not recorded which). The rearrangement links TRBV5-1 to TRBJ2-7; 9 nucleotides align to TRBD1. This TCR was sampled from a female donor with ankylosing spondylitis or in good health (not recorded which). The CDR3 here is CASSFRDRDSYEQYF. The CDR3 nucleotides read TGCGCCAGCAGCTTCAGGGACAGGGACTCCTACGAGCAGTACTTC.